These 20 T cell receptor beta chains originate from one sample sequenced in a study of cytomegalovirus exposure and HLA in healthy donors. A multiplex PCR was run with 60 Vbeta primers and 13 Jbeta primers. Profiling relied on immunoSEQ multiplex PCR, and the TCRdb table lists in-frame clones only, not all of them. The sample carries 95,000 to 100,000 clones, approximately 75% recorded once. Material for sequencing was PBMCs. Receptors originate from a woman aged 35 to 49 in good health and CMV-seronegative.

This rearrangement joins TRBV21-1 to TRBJ1-2; TRBD1 is the table's D call, not checked against the DNA. TRBV21-1 corresponds to a pseudogene. The CDR3 is made up of 16 amino acids. This CDR3 is CASSNRHPQQFGGYTF. The CDR3 DNA reads as TGTGCCAGCAGCAACAGGCATCCCCAACAGTTCGGCGGCTACACCTTC.

The rearrangement links TRBV5-1 to TRBJ2-2, with 8 bases identical to TRBD2. Germline V lookup: CDR1 SGHRS, CDR2 YFSETQ. V was pared by 4 bases and J by 7 bases, with 9 bases of the junction left unmatched. CDR3 length: 15 amino acids. In nucleotides, the CDR3 is TGCGCCAGCAGCCCTCAGGCGGGAGGAATCGGGGAGCTGTTTTTT. Its translation is CASSPQAGGIGELFF.

The genes are TRBV19 and TRBJ2-1; a possible D gene is TRBD2 (5 bases). The CDR3 loop spans 15 amino acids. Per germline, CDR1 LNHDA and CDR2 SQIVND (reference sequence). V was clipped by 1 base and J by 0 bases, with 7 bases between them. The CDR3 sequence is CASSIAGSSYNEQFF. The CDR3 region has the DNA TGTGCCAGTAGTATAGCGGGGTCCTCCTACAATGAGCAGTTCTTC.

The rearrangement links TRBV9 to TRBJ2-1, with 7 bases identical to TRBD2. The CDR3 runs to 16 residues. Per the germline V gene, CDR1 is SGDLS and CDR2 is YYNGEE. The V gene end was trimmed by 3 bases and the J gene end by 4 bases; junction bases not matched to a gene: 10. This CDR3 reads CASSEGGGGFYNEQFF. The DNA of the CDR3 is TGTGCCAGCAGCGAAGGTGGGGGGGGGTTTTACAATGAGCAGTTCTTC.

This chain joins TRBV7-2 and TRBJ2-3; D is undetermined. The germline CDR1 and CDR2 sequences are SGHTA and FQGNSA. The CDR3 runs 16 residues. Between the trimmed V and J ends, which lost 1 base and 2 bases, there was a span of 13 bases. The CDR3 loop reads CASSLVVPTLTDTQYF. The CDR3 coding sequence is TGTGCCAGCAGCTTAGTCGTCCCCACTCTCACAGATACGCAGTATTTT.

The chain is built from TRBV19 and TRBJ2-7, with D maybe TRBD1 (7 bases). CDR1 and CDR2 (germline): LNHDA, SQIVND (reference sequence). V lost 3 bases and J lost 3, with 15 bases in between. CDR3 length: 15 residues. In DNA form, the CDR3 reads TGTGCCAGTAGTATGCGGGACAGAGGATTCTACGAGCAGTACTTC. Translation: CASSMRDRGFYEQYF.

V is TRBV10-3 and J is TRBJ1-1; 8 bases map to TRBD1. This CDR3 has 16 amino acids. Germline V gene lookup returns CDR1 ENHRY and CDR2 SYGVKD. The ends lost 10 bases at V and 1 base at J; junction bases unmatched: 14. For the CDR3, the DNA is TGTGCCACCACCGTAGCAGGGGGCCAGGGGAACACTGAAGCTTTCTTT. The encoded protein is CATTVAGGQGNTEAFF.

The chain joins TRBV10-2 to TRBJ2-1; 8 bases fit TRBD2. Germline V gene lookup returns CDR1 WSHSY and CDR2 SAAADI. This CDR3 is built from 15 residues. V lost 7 bases to trimming and J lost 5 bases; unmatched junction nucleotides: 10. The CDR3 DNA is TGCGCCAGCAACCCGTCGGGAGGGGCTAACAATGAGCAGTTCTTC. This encodes CASNPSGGANNEQFF.

The V gene is TRBV7-9, the J gene TRBJ1-4; D is ambiguous. The CDR3 spans 11 residues. Trimming shortened V by 5 bases and J by 7 bases, and 5 bases separated the two germline ends. Germline V lookup: CDR1 SEHNR, CDR2 FQNEAQ (reference sequence). The CDR3 protein is CASSRAEKLFF. The CDR3 coding sequence is TGTGCCAGCAGCCGCGCTGAAAAACTGTTTTTT.

There are a few counts of this clone. The genes are TRBV19 and TRBJ2-7; no firm D call. The CDR3 has 12 residues. The V end lost 6 bases, the J end lost 2 bases, and 8 bases lay between the germline ends. Germline V gene data show CDR1 as LNHDA and CDR2 as SQIVND (reference sequence). The CDR3 loop is CASRGETYEQYF. The CDR3 DNA follows: TGTGCCAGTAGGGGCGAAACCTACGAGCAGTACTTC.

This clone was seen just once. A junction boundary mismatches the germline segment, possibly from a read error. V usage is TRBV15 and J usage is TRBJ2-3; no clear D. CDR1 and CDR2 (germline): LNHNV, YYDKDF (reference sequence). This CDR3 spans 13 amino acids. The CDR3 spells CATSSSSTDTQYF. Here the CDR3 DNA reads TGTGCCACCAGCAGTTCCAGCACAGATACGCAATATTTT.

V gene TRBV7-6 combines with J gene TRBJ2-1; 14 bases map to TRBD2. CDR1 SGHVS and CDR2 FNYEAQ come from the germline V gene. Losses at the gene ends were 7 bases for V and 7 bases for J; bases not matched to a gene: 6. This CDR3 region has 15 residues. The DNA for the CDR3 is TGTGCCAGCACAAAGACTAGCGGGAGGGCGAATGAGCAGTTCTTC. This encodes CASTKTSGRANEQFF. The full variable domain, its missing parts supplied by reference TRBV7-6 and TRBJ2-1, is GAGVSQSPRYKVTKRGQDVALRCDPISGHVSLYWYRQALGQGPEFLTYFNYEAQQDKSGLPNDRFSAERPEGSISTLTIQRTEQRDSAMYRCASTKTSGRANEQFFGPGTRLTVL.

The chain is built from TRBV21-1 and TRBJ2-2; the DNA was not compared with TRBD2, the D call given in the table. TRBV21-1 is described as a pseudogene. The CDR3 contains 13 residues. CDR3 sequence reads: CASSPGHHRGAVF. CDR3 DNA sequence: TGTGCCAGCAGCCCGGGCCACCACCGGGGAGCTGTTTTT.

The CDR3 DNA is TGTGCCAGTAGTCGCGGTAGTAGCGGGGGGCACTCCTACAATGAGCAGTTCTTC. Its protein is CASSRGSSGGHSYNEQFF. The V call is TRBV19, the J call TRBJ2-1; 10 bases align to TRBD2. Trimming at V came to 5 bases and at J to 0 bases, leaving 10 bases not matched to a gene. The CDR3 is 18 amino acids. Germline CDR1 reads LNHDA; CDR2 reads SQIVND (reference sequence).

The chain employs TRBV7-3 and TRBJ2-2; 9 nucleotides align to TRBD2. Germline V gene data show CDR1 as SGHTA and CDR2 as FQGTGA. The length of the CDR3 is 15 residues. V lost 5 bases and J lost 2; bases outside the gene matches: 3. The CDR3 bases are TGTGCCAGCAGCCCACTAGCGGGCAACACCGGGGAGCTGTTTTTT. Its protein product is CASSPLAGNTGELFF.

This sequence joins TRBV18 and TRBJ2-1; 8 nucleotides align to TRBD2. Looked up from germline, CDR1 is KGHSH and CDR2 is LQKENI. The trim removed 2 bases at V and 2 bases at J, leaving 5 bases unmatched. The CDR3 sequence is 16 residues long. The CDR3 sequence is CASSPTGTRTYNEQFF. The DNA of the CDR3 is TGTGCCAGCTCACCAACCGGGACTAGGACCTACAATGAGCAGTTCTTC.

This clone appeared a single time. The chain is built from TRBV2 and TRBJ2-7, with 9 bases lining up with TRBD2. CDR1 is SNHLY, CDR2 FYNNEI, per germline. Trimming cost V 4 bases and J 3 bases; bases outside gene matches: 4. The CDR3 runs 14 residues. CDR3 nucleotides: TGTGCCAGCAGTGTGAGTAGCGGGAGCTACGAGCAGTACTTC. Translating it yields CASSVSSGSYEQYF.

This clone has only a few counts. The V gene is TRBV18, the J gene TRBJ1-4; the D is unclear. The CDR3 is made up of 14 amino acids. Germline assignment: CDR1 KGHSH and CDR2 LQKENI. V was clipped by 0 bases and J by 6 bases, with 8 bases between them. CDR3 sequence reads: CASSPPGGYEKLFF. CDR3 sequence (DNA): TGTGCCAGCTCACCACCGGGAGGGTATGAAAAACTGTTTTTT.

The V call is TRBV19, the J call TRBJ2-7; 12 bases align to TRBD2. Looked up from germline, CDR1 is LNHDA and CDR2 is SQIVND (reference sequence). The CDR3 is 14 amino acids. V shed 3 bases and J 5 bases; nucleotides not matched to a gene: 2. CDR3 residues: CASSIRLAGDEQYF. CDR3 DNA: TGTGCCAGTAGTATTCGACTAGCGGGAGACGAGCAGTACTTC.

The chain carries TRBV30 and TRBJ2-3, with D maybe TRBD2 (6 bases). Germline V gives CDR1 GTSNPN, CDR2 SVGIG (reference sequence). The germline V and J ends were trimmed by 3 bases and 0 bases, with 10 bases remaining between them. The CDR3 spans 14 residues. CDR3 amino acids: CAWSAGTSTDTQYF. CDR3 sequence (DNA): TGTGCCTGGAGCGCAGGGACTAGCACAGATACGCAGTATTTT.